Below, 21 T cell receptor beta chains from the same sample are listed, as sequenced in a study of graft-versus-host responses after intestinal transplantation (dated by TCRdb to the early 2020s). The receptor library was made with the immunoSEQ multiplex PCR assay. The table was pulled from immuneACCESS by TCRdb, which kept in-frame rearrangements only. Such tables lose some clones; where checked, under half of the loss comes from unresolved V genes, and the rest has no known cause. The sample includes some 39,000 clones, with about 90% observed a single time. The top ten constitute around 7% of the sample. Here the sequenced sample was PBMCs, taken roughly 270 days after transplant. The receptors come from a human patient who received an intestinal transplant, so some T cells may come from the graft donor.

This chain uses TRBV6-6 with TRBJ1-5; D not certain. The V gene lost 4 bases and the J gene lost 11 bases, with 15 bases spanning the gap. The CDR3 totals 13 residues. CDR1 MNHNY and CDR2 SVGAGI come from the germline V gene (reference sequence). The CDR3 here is CASSSDGASAQHF. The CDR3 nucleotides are TGTGCCAGCAGTTCCGACGGAGCCTCGGCCCAGCATTTT.

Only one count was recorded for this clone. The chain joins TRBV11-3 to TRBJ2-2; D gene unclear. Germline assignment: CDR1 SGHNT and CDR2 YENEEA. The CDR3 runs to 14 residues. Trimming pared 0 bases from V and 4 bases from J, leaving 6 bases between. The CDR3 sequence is CASSLEGSTGELFF. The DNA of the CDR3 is TGTGCCAGCAGCTTAGAAGGATCCACCGGGGAGCTGTTTTTT.

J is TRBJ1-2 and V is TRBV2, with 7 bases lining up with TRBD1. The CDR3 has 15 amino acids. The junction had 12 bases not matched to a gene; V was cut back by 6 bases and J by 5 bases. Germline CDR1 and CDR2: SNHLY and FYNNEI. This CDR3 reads CASSGRDSGIYGYTF. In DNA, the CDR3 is TGTGCCAGCAGCGGGCGGGACAGCGGAATATATGGCTACACCTTC.

The CDR3 DNA reads as TGTGCCAGCGGAAGACTAGAGGGTGGGGAGACCCAGTACTTC. This codes for CASGRLEGGETQYF. This chain joins TRBV2 and TRBJ2-5; D is perhaps TRBD2 (6 bases). V dropped 8 bases and J dropped 5 bases, with 18 bases sitting between them. CDR3 length equals 14 residues. CDR1 is SNHLY, CDR2 FYNNEI, per germline.

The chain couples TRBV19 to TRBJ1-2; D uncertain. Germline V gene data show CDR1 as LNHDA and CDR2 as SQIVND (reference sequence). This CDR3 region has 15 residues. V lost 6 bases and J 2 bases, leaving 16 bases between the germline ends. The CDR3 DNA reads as TGTGCCAGTAGGGATATGAGGGCCTTCAACTATGGCTACACCTTC. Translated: CASRDMRAFNYGYTF.

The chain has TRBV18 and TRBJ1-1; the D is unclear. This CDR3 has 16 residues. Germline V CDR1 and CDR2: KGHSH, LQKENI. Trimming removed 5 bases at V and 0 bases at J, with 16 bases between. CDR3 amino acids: CASSSELRSLNTEAFF. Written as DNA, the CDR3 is TGTGCCAGCTCATCAGAATTGCGGTCCTTGAACACTGAAGCTTTCTTT.

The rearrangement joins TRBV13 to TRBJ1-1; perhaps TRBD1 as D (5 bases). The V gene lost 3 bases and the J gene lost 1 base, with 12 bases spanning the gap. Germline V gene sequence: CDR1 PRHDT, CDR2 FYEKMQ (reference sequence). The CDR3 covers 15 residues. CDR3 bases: TGTGCCAGCAGCTTGACAGTTACAAAGAACACTGAAGCTTTCTTT. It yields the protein CASSLTVTKNTEAFF.

CDR3 sequence reads: CASSAGGRTEAFF. The CDR3 DNA sequence: TGTGCCAGCAGCGCAGGGGGAAGGACTGAAGCTTTCTTT. The gene calls are TRBV9 and TRBJ1-1; 7 positions agree with TRBD1. V shed 3 bases, J shed 5 bases, and the junction held 4 bases outside the gene matches. CDR3 length equals 13 residues. CDR1 and CDR2 (germline): SGDLS, YYNGEE.

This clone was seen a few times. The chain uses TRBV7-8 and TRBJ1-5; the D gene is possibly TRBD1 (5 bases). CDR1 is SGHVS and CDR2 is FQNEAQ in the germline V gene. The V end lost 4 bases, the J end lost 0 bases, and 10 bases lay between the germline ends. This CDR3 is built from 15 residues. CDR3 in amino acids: CASSYLDSSNQPQHF. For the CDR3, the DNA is TGTGCCAGCAGCTACCTAGACAGTAGCAATCAGCCCCAGCATTTT.

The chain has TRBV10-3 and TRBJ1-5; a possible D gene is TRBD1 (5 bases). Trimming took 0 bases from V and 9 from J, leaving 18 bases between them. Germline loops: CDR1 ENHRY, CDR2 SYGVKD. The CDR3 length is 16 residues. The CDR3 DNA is TGTGCCATCAGTGAGTCGAGGGCAGGCCCTCAGGGGCCCCAGCATTTT. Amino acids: CAISESRAGPQGPQHF.

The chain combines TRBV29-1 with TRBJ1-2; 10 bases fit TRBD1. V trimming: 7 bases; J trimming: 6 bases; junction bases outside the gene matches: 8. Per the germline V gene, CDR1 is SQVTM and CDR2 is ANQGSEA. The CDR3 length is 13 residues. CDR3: CSAQRDRGDGYTF. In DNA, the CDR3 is TGCAGCGCCCAAAGGGACAGGGGCGATGGCTACACCTTC.

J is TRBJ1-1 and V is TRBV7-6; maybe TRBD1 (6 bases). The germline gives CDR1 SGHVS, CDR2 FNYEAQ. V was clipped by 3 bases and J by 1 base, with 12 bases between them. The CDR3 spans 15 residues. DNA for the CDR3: TGTGCCAGCAGCTTGGGGGACACCCCGAACACTGAAGCTTTCTTT. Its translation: CASSLGDTPNTEAFF.

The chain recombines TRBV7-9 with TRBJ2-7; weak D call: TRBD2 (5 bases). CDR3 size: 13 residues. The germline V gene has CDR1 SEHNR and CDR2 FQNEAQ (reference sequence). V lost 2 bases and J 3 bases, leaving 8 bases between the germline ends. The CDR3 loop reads CASSLTGFYEQYF. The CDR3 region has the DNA TGTGCCAGCAGCTTAACGGGGTTCTACGAGCAGTACTTC.

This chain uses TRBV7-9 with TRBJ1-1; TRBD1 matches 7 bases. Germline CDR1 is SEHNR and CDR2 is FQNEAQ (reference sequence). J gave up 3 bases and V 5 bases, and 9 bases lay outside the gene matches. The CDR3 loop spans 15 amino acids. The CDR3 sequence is CASSGEGDRHTEAFF. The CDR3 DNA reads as TGTGCCAGCAGCGGAGAAGGGGACAGACACACTGAAGCTTTCTTT.

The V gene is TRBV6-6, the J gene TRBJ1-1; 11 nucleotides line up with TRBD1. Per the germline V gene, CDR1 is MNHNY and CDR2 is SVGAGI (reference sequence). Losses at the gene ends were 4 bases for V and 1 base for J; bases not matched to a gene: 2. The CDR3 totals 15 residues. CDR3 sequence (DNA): TGTGCCAGCAGTTTAGGACAGGGGGCGAACACTGAAGCTTTCTTT. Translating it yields CASSLGQGANTEAFF.

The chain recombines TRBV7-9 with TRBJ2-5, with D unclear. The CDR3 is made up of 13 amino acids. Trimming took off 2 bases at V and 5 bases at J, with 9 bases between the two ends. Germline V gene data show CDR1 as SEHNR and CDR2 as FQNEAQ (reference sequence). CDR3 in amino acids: CASSLLVTETQYF. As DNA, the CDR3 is TGTGCCAGCAGCTTACTAGTTACTGAGACCCAGTACTTC.

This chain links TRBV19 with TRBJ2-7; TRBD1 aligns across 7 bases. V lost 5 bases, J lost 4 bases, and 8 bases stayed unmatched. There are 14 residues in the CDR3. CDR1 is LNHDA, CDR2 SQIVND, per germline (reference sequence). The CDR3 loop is CASSFGTEKYEQYF. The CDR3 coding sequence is TGTGCCAGTAGTTTCGGGACAGAAAAATACGAGCAGTACTTC. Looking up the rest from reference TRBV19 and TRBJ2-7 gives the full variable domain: DGGITQSPKYLFRKEGQNVTLSCEQNLNHDAMYWYRQDPGQGLRLIYYSQIVNDFQKGDIAEGYSVSREKKESFPLTVTSAQKNPTAFYLCASSFGTEKYEQYFGPGTRLTVT.

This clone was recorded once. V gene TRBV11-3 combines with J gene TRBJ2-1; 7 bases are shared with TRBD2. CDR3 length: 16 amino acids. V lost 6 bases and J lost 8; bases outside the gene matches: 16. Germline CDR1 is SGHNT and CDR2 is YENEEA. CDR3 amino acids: CASSPVSTSWEDEQFF. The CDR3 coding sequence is TGTGCCAGCAGTCCCGTCTCGACTAGCTGGGAGGATGAGCAGTTCTTC.

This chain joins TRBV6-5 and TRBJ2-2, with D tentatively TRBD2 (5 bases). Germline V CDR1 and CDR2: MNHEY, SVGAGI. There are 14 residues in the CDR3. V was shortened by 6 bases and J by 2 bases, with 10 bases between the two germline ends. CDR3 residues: CASREAPNTGELFF. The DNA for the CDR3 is TGTGCCAGCAGGGAGGCACCAAACACCGGGGAGCTGTTTTTT.

The CDR3 coding sequence is TGTGCCAGCAGCTCCCGGACAGGGGGCTACAATGAGCAGTTCTTC. Its protein product is CASSSRTGGYNEQFF. The chain has TRBV7-9 and TRBJ2-1, with 10 bases lining up with TRBD1. The length of the CDR3 is 15 residues. In germline, CDR1 is SEHNR, CDR2 FQNEAQ (reference sequence). V was pared by 4 bases and J by 3 bases, with 3 bases of the junction left unmatched. Variable domain in full (rest from reference TRBV7-9 and TRBJ2-1): DTGVSQNPRHKITKRGQNVTFRCDPISEHNRLYWYRQTLGQGPEFLTYFQNEAQLEKSRLLSDRFSAERPKGSFSTLEIQRTEQGDSAMYLCASSSRTGGYNEQFFGPGTRLTVL.

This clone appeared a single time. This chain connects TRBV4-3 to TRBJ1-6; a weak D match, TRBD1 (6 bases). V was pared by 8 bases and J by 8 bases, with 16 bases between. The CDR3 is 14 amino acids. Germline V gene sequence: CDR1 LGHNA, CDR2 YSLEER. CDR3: CASGTYGDYSPLHF. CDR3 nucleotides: TGCGCCAGCGGGACATACGGGGACTATTCACCCCTCCACTTT.